This section outlines one TCR beta chain sequence together with its context. Its antigen is still unknown. Assay: immunoSEQ multiplex PCR; the TCRdb copy retains only in-frame clones and omits some. In the table there are about 56,000 clones, 70% to 90% of which are singletons. Unmatched junction bases numbered 6, after V lost 4 bases and J lost 4 bases. Germline CDR1 is MNHEY and CDR2 is SVGEGT. The CDR3 totals 16 residues. This sample is drawn from a study of T cell responses to AZD1222 COVID-19 vaccine. The study's findings and limits: Vaccination with two AZD1222 doses was followed by a rise in Spike-specific TCR breadth and depth. Donors skewed white British and female; clonal diversity was possibly underestimated. The study identified only six AZD1222 recipients as seropositive at baseline.

The J gene is TRBJ2-2, the V gene TRBV6-2 or TRBV6-3; 10 positions match TRBD2. The specimen comprised peripheral blood, sampled on day 0 of AZD1222 vaccination. The receptor was isolated from an adult in good health. CDR3 in DNA: TGTGCCAGCAGTTTACGGAGGACTAGCGGCACCGGGGAGCTGTTTTTT. Encoded protein: CASSLRRTSGTGELFF.